This T cell receptor beta chain was documented in a study of OX40 agonist ivuxolimab in advanced cancers. Study-level information: Each dose-escalation patient presented with hepatocellular carcinoma, melanoma, renal cell or head and neck cancer.

TCRdb's copy holds only in-frame clones and misses some; the assay was immunoSEQ multiplex PCR. The sample consists of about 40,000 clones, roughly nine tenths of them appearing once. This receptor was taken from an adult with an advanced solid tumor such as melanoma, head and neck, liver or kidney cancer. The specimen comprised CD4+ or CD8+ T cells sorted from blood, sampled in a trial of the OX40 agonist ivuxolimab.

CDR3 sequence (DNA): TGCGCCAGCAGTGAGTCCTCATACTCCAGGGCCTATGGCTACACCTTC. Translation gives CASSESSYSRAYGYTF. The chain is built from TRBV10-1 and TRBJ1-2; perhaps TRBD1 as D (5 bases). Trimming shortened V by 0 bases and J by 4 bases, and 15 bases separated the two germline ends. The CDR3 loop spans 16 amino acids. Germline assignment: CDR1 WNHNN and CDR2 SYGVQD (reference sequence).